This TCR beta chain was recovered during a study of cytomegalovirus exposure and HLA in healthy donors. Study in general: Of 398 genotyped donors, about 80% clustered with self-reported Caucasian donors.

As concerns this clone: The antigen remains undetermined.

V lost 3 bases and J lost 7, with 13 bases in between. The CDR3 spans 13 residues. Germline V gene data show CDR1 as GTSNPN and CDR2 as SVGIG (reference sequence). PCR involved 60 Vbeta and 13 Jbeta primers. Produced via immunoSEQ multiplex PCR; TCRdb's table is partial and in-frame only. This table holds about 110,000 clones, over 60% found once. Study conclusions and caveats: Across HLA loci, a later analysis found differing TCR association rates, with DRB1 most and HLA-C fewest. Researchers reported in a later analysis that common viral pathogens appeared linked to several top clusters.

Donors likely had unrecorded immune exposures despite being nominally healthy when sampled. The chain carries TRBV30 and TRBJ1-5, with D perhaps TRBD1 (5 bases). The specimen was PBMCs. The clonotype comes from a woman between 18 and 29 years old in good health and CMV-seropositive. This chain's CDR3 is CAWRPQGGQPQHF. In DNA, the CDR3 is TGTGCCTGGAGGCCCCAGGGAGGACAGCCCCAGCATTTT.